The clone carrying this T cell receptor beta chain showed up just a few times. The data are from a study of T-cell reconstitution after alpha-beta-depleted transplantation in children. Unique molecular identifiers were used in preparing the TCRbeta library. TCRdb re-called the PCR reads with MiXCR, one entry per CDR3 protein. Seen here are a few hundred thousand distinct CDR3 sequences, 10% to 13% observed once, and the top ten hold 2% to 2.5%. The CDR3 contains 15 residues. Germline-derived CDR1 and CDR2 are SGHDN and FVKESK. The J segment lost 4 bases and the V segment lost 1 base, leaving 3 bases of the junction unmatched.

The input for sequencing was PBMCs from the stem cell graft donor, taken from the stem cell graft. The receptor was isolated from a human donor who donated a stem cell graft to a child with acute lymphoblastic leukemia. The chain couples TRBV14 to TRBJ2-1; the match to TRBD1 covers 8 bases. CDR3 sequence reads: CASSQGQGWYNEQFF. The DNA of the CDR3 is TGTGCCAGCAGCCAAGGACAGGGGTGGTACAATGAGCAGTTCTTC.